Presented here are 18 T cell receptor beta chains from one specimen sequenced in a study of beta chain features in type 1 diabetes. Since all of the isolated RNA was reverse transcribed, expressed TCRB transcripts were what got sequenced. Clones were sequenced by immunoSEQ multiplex PCR, and TCRdb holds only the in-frame ones, with some missing. The sample consists of around 430,000 clones, over 25% of them appearing once. Sequencing input: naive CD4+ T cells from blood. Receptors were obtained from a man between 18 and 35 years old in good health.

The chain has TRBV30 and TRBJ2-1; 9 positions agree with TRBD1. The CDR3 spans 14 residues. The ends lost 3 bases at V and 7 bases at J; junction bases unmatched: 7. CDR1 is GTSNPN and CDR2 is SVGIG in the germline V gene (reference sequence). The CDR3 is CAWRAGTGYNEQFF. The CDR3, as DNA: TGTGCCTGGAGAGCTGGGACAGGGTATAATGAGCAGTTCTTC.

The chain is built from TRBV7-8 and TRBJ2-5, with D possibly TRBD1 on 7 matching bases. The V gene lost 5 bases and the J gene lost 5 bases, with 15 bases spanning the gap. Germline lookup yields CDR1 SGHVS and CDR2 FQNEAQ. The CDR3 sequence is 14 residues long. Here the CDR3 DNA reads TGTGCCAGCAGCCCATCAGGGGGGCGGGAGACCCAGTACTTC. Its translation is CASSPSGGRETQYF.

This clone was picked up a small number of times. The sample carries other DNA sequences with the same CDR3. The chain carries TRBV29-1 and TRBJ2-3; the D is unclear. Trimming stripped 3 bases from V and 3 bases from J, with 7 bases between. The CDR3 spans 12 residues. Germline values: CDR1 SQVTM, CDR2 ANQGSEA. DNA of the CDR3: TGCAGCGTTGACAGTGGAACAGATACGCAGTATTTT. It translates to CSVDSGTDTQYF.

This clone was seen a few times. The chain has TRBV27 and TRBJ2-1, with 11 bases fitting TRBD2. Trimming removed 5 bases from V and 10 bases from J; junction bases left unmatched: 16. Looked up from germline, CDR1 is MNHEY and CDR2 is SMNVEV (reference sequence). The CDR3 length is 17 residues. The CDR3 DNA sequence: TGTGCCAGCAGTCGCTCATTGACTAGCGGGACCCTTCCCGAGCAGTTCTTC. Encoded protein: CASSRSLTSGTLPEQFF.

To note about this clone: Other DNA sequences within the sample encode an identical CDR3. The rearrangement joins TRBV10-3 to TRBJ2-3, with TRBD2 matching 12 bases. Germline CDR1 and CDR2: ENHRY and SYGVKD. The CDR3 length is 14 residues. The V and J ends lost 6 bases and 3 bases, in that order; junction bases with no gene match: 1. CDR3 DNA sequence: TGTGCCATCAGGACTAGCGGGAGTACAGATACGCAGTATTTT. This sequence encodes CAIRTSGSTDTQYF.

This clone was seen a single time. The chain has TRBV18 and TRBJ2-3; 8 nucleotides line up with TRBD2. CDR1 and CDR2 from the germline V gene are KGHSH and LQKENI. Germline trimming cut 1 base from V and 6 bases from J; bases unmatched to any gene: 12. This CDR3 has 17 amino acids. The CDR3 protein is CASSPRRKAGDMDTQYF. The DNA for the CDR3 is TGTGCCAGCTCACCACGACGGAAAGCGGGAGATATGGATACGCAGTATTTT.

The rearrangement links TRBV7-2 to TRBJ2-5, with D unresolved. The CDR3 runs to 14 residues. The germline V and J ends were trimmed by 2 bases and 2 bases, with 9 bases remaining between them. Germline V gene sequence: CDR1 SGHTA, CDR2 FQGNSA. DNA of the CDR3: TGTGCCAGCAGCTTATTTGGAAAGCAAGAGACCCAGTACTTC. Residues: CASSLFGKQETQYF.

The chain carries TRBV7-2 and TRBJ2-6; D uncertain. Germline V lookup: CDR1 SGHTA, CDR2 FQGNSA. V lost 6 bases and J 0 bases, leaving 6 bases between the germline ends. The CDR3 loop spans 14 amino acids. This CDR3 reads CASSSNSGANVLTF. In DNA form, the CDR3 reads TGTGCCAGCAGTTCCAACTCTGGGGCCAACGTCCTGACTTTC.

V is TRBV9 and J is TRBJ2-6; 9 nucleotides line up with TRBD1. This CDR3 contains 18 residues. Germline trimming cut 3 bases from V and 0 bases from J; bases unmatched to any gene: 7. The germline gives CDR1 SGDLS, CDR2 YYNGEE. The CDR3 DNA follows: TGTGCCAGCAGCGAGGCGGGGACAGGGAGCTCTGGGGCCAACGTCCTGACTTTC. This translates into CASSEAGTGSSGANVLTF.

The chain uses TRBV10-3 and TRBJ1-1; D is perhaps TRBD1 (6 bases). The V end lost 3 bases, the J end lost 3 bases, and 11 bases lay between the germline ends. In germline, CDR1 is ENHRY, CDR2 SYGVKD. CDR3 size: 14 residues. CDR3 DNA sequence: TGTGCCATCAGTGAACAGGGCCCCGACACTGAAGCTTTCTTT. Amino acid sequence: CAISEQGPDTEAFF.

The chain couples TRBV15 to TRBJ2-5, with 8 bases that match TRBD2. The CDR3 runs to 16 residues. V was pared by 0 bases and J by 6 bases, with 9 bases of the junction left unmatched. CDR1 LNHNV and CDR2 YYDKDF come from the germline V gene (reference sequence). The CDR3 here is CATSRDRGAGDQTQYF. The DNA of the CDR3 is TGTGCCACCAGCAGAGATCGGGGAGCGGGAGATCAGACCCAGTACTTC.

This clone turned up a few times. The chain joins TRBV30 to TRBJ2-1; D unclear. The germline V gene encodes CDR1 GTSNPN and CDR2 SVGIG (reference sequence). The CDR3 is made up of 11 amino acids. V lost 3 bases to trimming and J lost 13 bases, with 13 bases between them. Here the CDR3 reads CAWSPNVEQFF. CDR3 DNA sequence: TGTGCCTGGAGCCCAAACGTAGAACAGTTCTTC.

This chain joins TRBV7-2 and TRBJ2-1, with D possibly TRBD2 on 6 matching bases. Germline-derived CDR1 and CDR2 are SGHTA and FQGNSA. The ends were cut back, 1 base at V and 8 bases at J, with 12 bases in the middle. The CDR3 sequence is 14 residues long. The CDR3 loop reads CASSLEAGRDEQFF. CDR3 DNA sequence: TGTGCCAGCAGCTTAGAAGCGGGCAGGGATGAGCAGTTCTTC.

A remark on this clone: The same CDR3 arises from other DNA sequences in this sample as well. The genes are TRBV7-2 and TRBJ2-7; D uncertain. The CDR3 consists of 12 residues. V was cut by 6 bases and J by 0 bases, with 6 bases left in between. Germline V gene sequence: CDR1 SGHTA, CDR2 FQGNSA. In nucleotides, the CDR3 is TGTGCCAGCAGTTTTCGCTCCTACGAGCAGTACTTC. Protein product: CASSFRSYEQYF.

A few counts support this clone. V and J are TRBV5-4 and TRBJ2-3; D is uncertain. The CDR3 loop spans 13 amino acids. V lost 0 bases and J lost 4, with 6 bases in between. Looked up from germline, CDR1 is SGHNT and CDR2 is YYREEE (reference sequence). The CDR3 spells CASSLAAADTQYF. The CDR3 DNA is TGTGCCAGCAGCTTGGCCGCGGCAGATACGCAGTATTTT. The whole variable domain, remainder taken from reference TRBV5-4 and TRBJ2-3, is ETGVTQSPTHLIKTRGQQVTLRCSSQSGHNTVSWYQQALGQGPQFIFQYYREEENGRGNFPPRFSGLQFPNYSSELNVNALELDDSALYLCASSLAAADTQYFGPGTRLTVL.

The chain links TRBV29-1 to TRBJ1-2; 7 bases map to TRBD1. Germline V lookup: CDR1 SQVTM, CDR2 ANQGSEA. The trim removed 6 bases at V and 8 bases at J, leaving 21 bases unmatched. The CDR3 has 16 amino acids. CDR3 residues: CSVNRIPLTGAQGYTF. In nucleotides, the CDR3 is TGCAGCGTGAACCGAATTCCCCTAACAGGGGCACAGGGCTACACCTTC.

This clone has just a few counts. J is TRBJ2-7 and V is TRBV6-5, with D uncertain. This CDR3 region has 13 residues. Germline values: CDR1 MNHEY, CDR2 SVGAGI. V lost 5 bases and J lost 2, with 10 bases in between. The CDR3 loop reads CASSPLPPYEQYF. DNA for the CDR3: TGTGCCAGCAGTCCCCTTCCCCCCTACGAGCAGTACTTC.

The chain links TRBV29-1 to TRBJ2-7, with D tentatively TRBD1 (6 bases). The CDR3 loop spans 14 amino acids. Germline assignment: CDR1 SQVTM and CDR2 ANQGSEA. V lost 6 bases, J lost 0 bases, and 15 bases lay in between. This CDR3 reads CSVLTGLYSYEQYF. The CDR3 coding sequence is TGCAGCGTCCTCACAGGGCTCTACTCCTACGAGCAGTACTTC.